Given below is one T cell receptor (beta chain) in context. Its antigen is still unknown. Within one base of it there is no much larger clone, and no base qualities were kept. The library was produced with the immunoSEQ multiplex PCR assay. Per the authors' processing: To diagnose cytomegalovirus status from the catalog of TCR beta chain sequences, a statistical classification framework was built. TCRdb re-hosts the immuneACCESS table, in-frame sequences only. Its copies lack some clones; in the studies checked, an unresolved V gene accounts for under half of them, and the cause for the rest is not known. V and J calls and clone size follow that table, whereas D and trimming were derived from the DNA. The table for this sample lists 150,000 to 200,000 clones; around 86% of them were counted only once. The ten largest clones capture about 2.5% of the sample. These data are taken from a study of cytomegalovirus exposure and HLA in healthy donors (dated by TCRdb to about 2017). For the wider study: According to a later analysis, the approximately 130 validation repertoires were produced on the same platform as the 600 to 850 repertoires of the first cohort. The study combined high-throughput TCR immunosequencing, statistical association of individual TCRs with disease status, and machine learning to predict cytomegalovirus infection status. Besides the first cohort of 550 to 750 subjects, a separate validation cohort made up of over a hundred different subjects was used. The aim of the study was to test whether cataloging public T cell receptors could identify signatures of past pathogen exposure. Results the study describes overall, beyond this receptor: The study gave a list of some 150 TCR beta chains associated with cytomegalovirus. While some public TCRs were present in many individuals, most TCR sequences turned up only very rarely across donors. In vitro tests confirmed that a few of the cytomegalovirus-associated TCR beta chains recognize cytomegalovirus antigens. The authors suggested that the approach could potentially be generalized to other disease states and immunological phenotypes. A later analysis had no HLA typing for the validation cohort, so co-occurrence there was scored across all 110 or so repertoires. Of the cluster scores, roughly 93% were above 0 in a later analysis, which found that TCRs clustered in the first cohort also tended to co-occur in the 120 or so validation repertoires. The classifier was reported to diagnose cytomegalovirus status with high specificity and sensitivity in both the original and validation cohorts.

The donors belonged to the validation cohort of under 150 subjects, which was separate from the approximately 700-subject first cohort. CDR1 and CDR2 are read off the germline V gene as SGHTA and FQGNSA. V is cut by 8 bases and J by 0 bases, and the space between the germline ends is 8 bases. Counted from cysteine to phenylalanine, this CDR3 has 14 amino acids. The CDR3 DNA has 42 bases and is translated from base 1. The sequence came from a young man in good health and CMV-seropositive. Source material: PBMCs. The chain links TRBV7-2 with TRBJ1-6; no confident D gene assignment can be made. Here is the DNA: TGTGCCAGCCGTTGGAGCTCCTATAATTCACCCCTCCACTTT. This codes for CASRWSSYNSPLHF. The full variable domain, with segments outside the CDR3 supplied by the reference TRBV7-2 and TRBJ1-6 proteins, appears as GAGVSQSPSNKVTEKGKDVELRCDPISGHTALYWYRQSLGQGLEFLIYFQGNSAPDKSGLPSDRFSAERTGGSVSTLTIQRTQQEDSAVYLCASRWSSYNSPLHFGNGTRLTVT.